A single sample is the source of the 21 T cell receptor beta chains below, sequenced in a study of T cell responses to AZD1222 COVID-19 vaccine (dated by TCRdb to the early 2020s). What this sample's time point label stands for: baseline before first vaccination. The method behind the library was the immunoSEQ multiplex PCR assay. Drawn from immuneACCESS, this table holds only the in-frame rearrangements with V and J called that TCRdb kept. Clones are partly lost; checked studies trace under half to an unresolved V gene and leave the rest unexplained. The sample table records over 85,000 clones; roughly 85% of these occur just once. Under 3.5% of the sample lies in the top ten. This sample comprised peripheral blood, obtained on day 0 of AZD1222 vaccination. All receptors come from an adult in good health.

This rearrangement joins TRBV7-9 to TRBJ2-1, with D possibly TRBD2 on 6 matching bases. The V end was cut by 5 bases, the J end by 0 bases, with 20 bases between. The CDR3 consists of 18 residues. Germline lookup yields CDR1 SEHNR and CDR2 FQNEAQ (reference sequence). CDR3 sequence: CASSVIGTPESSYNEQFF. The CDR3 DNA reads TGTGCCAGCAGCGTAATCGGGACTCCCGAGAGCTCCTACAATGAGCAGTTCTTC.

This clone occurred once. Other DNA sequences in this specimen translate into the identical CDR3. The chain carries TRBV12-3 or TRBV12-4 and TRBJ2-7, with no clear D. The CDR3 spans 11 residues. V was pared by 2 bases and J by 6 bases, with 5 bases between. CDR3 in DNA: TGTGCCAGCAGTTTACGTGGCGAGCAGTACTTC. This codes for CASSLRGEQYF.

The V and J genes are TRBV6-5 and TRBJ2-7, with a tentative D call TRBD1 (6 bases). The CDR3 length is 14 residues. Germline V CDR1 and CDR2: MNHEY, SVGAGI. Trimming pared 5 bases from V and 0 bases from J, leaving 11 bases between. This CDR3 reads CASSIQGLSYEQYF. CDR3 nucleotide sequence: TGTGCCAGCAGTATACAGGGCCTCTCCTACGAGCAGTACTTC.

The rearrangement uses TRBV11-1 and TRBJ2-1; TRBD2 agrees at 12 bases. CDR3 length: 16 amino acids. With V trimmed by 4 bases and J by 7 bases, 8 bases remained unmatched. Per the germline V gene, CDR1 is SGHAT and CDR2 is FQDESV (reference sequence). The CDR3 sequence is CASSSPSGGALNEQFF. CDR3 nucleotide sequence: TGTGCCAGCAGCTCCCCTAGCGGGGGGGCGTTGAATGAGCAGTTCTTC.

The CDR3 region is CASTLGGSGTYEQYF. In nucleotides, the CDR3 is TGTGCCAGCACTTTGGGGGGTAGCGGGACCTACGAGCAGTACTTC. This chain joins TRBV7-2 and TRBJ2-7; 8 nucleotides line up with TRBD2. Germline CDR1 SGHTA, CDR2 FQGNSA. V shed 7 bases, J shed 2 bases, and the junction held 10 bases outside the gene matches. The CDR3 sequence is 15 residues long.

V and J are TRBV19 and TRBJ2-3, with D perhaps matching TRBD1 or TRBD2 (5 bases each). The germline gives CDR1 LNHDA, CDR2 SQIVND (reference sequence). V was clipped by 4 bases and J by 4 bases, with 15 bases between them. The CDR3 covers 15 residues. CDR3 sequence: CASSRWDGSSDTQYF. CDR3 nucleotide sequence: TGTGCCAGTAGTAGATGGGACGGCAGTTCAGATACGCAGTATTTT.

CDR3 residues: CASRALAINTGELFF. CDR3 nucleotide sequence: TGTGCCAGCAGGGCACTTGCTATCAACACCGGGGAGCTGTTTTTT. The genes are TRBV2 and TRBJ2-2; D not certain. V was trimmed by 6 bases and J by 2 bases, leaving 13 bases between them. This CDR3 has 15 amino acids. The germline V gene has CDR1 SNHLY and CDR2 FYNNEI. Complete variable domain (other parts from reference TRBV2 and TRBJ2-2): EPEVTQTPSHQVTQMGQEVILRCVPISNHLYFYWYRQILGQKVEFLVSFYNNEISEKSEIFDDQFSVERPDGSNFTLKIRSTKLEDSAMYFCASRALAINTGELFFGEGSRLTVL.

The rearrangement links TRBV19 to TRBJ1-3; 7 nucleotides align to TRBD1. The CDR3 length is 16 residues. CDR1 is LNHDA and CDR2 is SQIVND in the germline V gene (reference sequence). The J segment lost 0 bases and the V segment lost 5 bases, leaving 7 bases of the junction unmatched. In DNA form, the CDR3 reads TGTGCCAGTAGTGTGGGACAGAGGAGCTCTGGAAACACCATATATTTT. It specifies CASSVGQRSSGNTIYF.

The V call is TRBV27, the J call TRBJ1-5; D uncertain. This CDR3 contains 15 residues. Germline CDR1 reads MNHEY; CDR2 reads SMNVEV (reference sequence). V was clipped by 3 bases and J by 2 bases, with 11 bases between them. The CDR3 loop reads CASSFEARGNQPQHF. The CDR3 DNA follows: TGTGCCAGCAGTTTTGAAGCCCGAGGCAATCAGCCCCAGCATTTT.

This sequence joins TRBV7-2 and TRBJ1-4; 9 bases agree with TRBD1. The CDR3 runs 17 residues. J lost 2 bases, V lost 4 bases, and 8 bases had no gene match. Germline V CDR1 and CDR2: SGHTA, FQGNSA. CDR3 loop: CASSSSGTGMTNEKLFF. The CDR3 DNA reads TGTGCCAGCAGCTCTTCCGGGACAGGGATGACTAATGAAAAACTGTTTTTT.

CDR3 in amino acids: CASSQEPSTSGSKGEQFF. Written as DNA, the CDR3 is TGTGCCAGCAGCCAAGAGCCCTCCACTAGCGGGAGTAAGGGTGAGCAGTTCTTC. The rearrangement joins TRBV14 to TRBJ2-1; TRBD2 matches 11 bases. V was clipped by 0 bases and J by 9 bases; unmatched bases: 13. Germline loops: CDR1 SGHDN, CDR2 FVKESK. This CDR3 comprises 18 residues.

V is TRBV6-2 or TRBV6-3 and J is TRBJ1-5, with D possibly TRBD1 on 6 matching bases. The CDR3 is made up of 16 amino acids. Trimming pared 0 bases from V and 4 bases from J, leaving 13 bases between. CDR1 is MNHEY and CDR2 is SVGEGT in the germline V gene. CDR3 nucleotides: TGTGCCAGCAGTTACTCCCCAGGGGCGACAAATCAGCCCCAGCATTTT. Amino acid sequence: CASSYSPGATNQPQHF.

As concerns this clone: Other DNA sequences in this sample translate to the same CDR3. This sequence joins TRBV7-3 and TRBJ1-6; D is perhaps TRBD1 (5 bases). The CDR3 extends over 13 amino acids. The V end was cut by 5 bases, the J end by 7 bases, with 9 bases between. Germline V gene sequence: CDR1 SGHTA, CDR2 FQGTGA. CDR3 coding DNA: TGTGCCAGCAGCCAGAGACAGAATTCACCCCTCCACTTT. Translated, it gives CASSQRQNSPLHF.

This clone came up a few times. The chain employs TRBV19 and TRBJ2-4, with D perhaps TRBD1 or TRBD2 (6 bases each). The ends were cut back, 4 bases at V and 1 base at J, with 17 bases in the middle. Germline loops: CDR1 LNHDA, CDR2 SQIVND (reference sequence). CDR3 length: 17 residues. The CDR3 loop is CASSTEGGWRAKNIQYF. The CDR3 region has the DNA TGTGCCAGTAGTACGGAGGGGGGCTGGAGGGCCAAAAACATTCAGTACTTC. The variable domain in full, with the rest retrieved from reference TRBV19 and TRBJ2-4, is DGGITQSPKYLFRKEGQNVTLSCEQNLNHDAMYWYRQDPGQGLRLIYYSQIVNDFQKGDIAEGYSVSREKKESFPLTVTSAQKNPTAFYLCASSTEGGWRAKNIQYFGAGTRLSVL.

Regarding this clone: One junction end disagrees with the germline gene, perhaps due to a read error. The CDR3 nucleotides read TGCAGTACAACGACGGTCCGGGAGATCTTT. As protein: CSTTTVREIF. The chain is built from TRBV20-1 and TRBJ1-1; D gene uncertain. The CDR3 has 10 amino acids. Germline CDR1 DFQATT, CDR2 SNEGSKA (reference sequence).

This clone was detected many times. The chain combines TRBV4-2 with TRBJ2-5; 8 bases are shared with TRBD2. This CDR3 spans 13 amino acids. V was clipped by 6 bases and J by 3 bases; unmatched bases: 3. Germline CDR1 is LGHNA and CDR2 is YNFKEQ. The CDR3 region is CASSRGGEETQYF. The DNA of the CDR3 is TGTGCCAGCAGTCGGGGGGGCGAAGAGACCCAGTACTTC.

The chain uses TRBV7-2 and TRBJ1-6; D may be TRBD1 (6 bases). Germline lookup yields CDR1 SGHTA and CDR2 FQGNSA. V was trimmed by 5 bases and J by 8 bases, leaving 16 bases between them. The CDR3 spans 15 residues. The CDR3 reads CASSPRGGPDSPLHF. CDR3 nucleotide sequence: TGTGCCAGCAGCCCACGGGGGGGCCCGGATTCACCCCTCCACTTT.

The rearrangement uses TRBV5-1 and TRBJ1-1, with 7 bases aligning to TRBD1. Losses at the gene ends were 5 bases for V and 5 bases for J; bases not matched to a gene: 9. CDR3 length: 14 residues. CDR1 is SGHRS, CDR2 YFSETQ, per germline. The CDR3 here is CASRGQRSDTEAFF. The CDR3 DNA sequence: TGCGCCAGCAGGGGACAGCGATCGGATACTGAAGCTTTCTTT.

This chain's CDR3 is CASSLRGPPTSTEAFF. In DNA form, the CDR3 reads TGTGCCAGCAGCTTGAGGGGACCCCCCACATCCACTGAAGCTTTCTTT. This chain connects TRBV11-3 to TRBJ1-1, with a tentative D call TRBD1 (5 bases). The CDR3 totals 16 residues. V lost 3 bases and J lost 4, with 18 bases in between. Germline assignment: CDR1 SGHNT and CDR2 YENEEA.

CDR3 sequence (DNA): TGTGCCAGCAGGAAGGGCGGATCCCAGGCTGAAGCTTTCTTT. It is translated as CASRKGGSQAEAFF. The V and J genes are TRBV5-5 and TRBJ1-1; D unclear. The germline V gene has CDR1 SGHKS and CDR2 YYEKEE (reference sequence). This CDR3 region has 14 residues. Trimming left V 5 bases short and J 6 bases short, with 17 bases between.

The chain has TRBV19 and TRBJ2-2; D call uncertain. The CDR3 length is 12 residues. Germline loops: CDR1 LNHDA, CDR2 SQIVND (reference sequence). Deletions cut 4 bases from V and 5 bases from J, with 5 bases between. CDR3 coding DNA: TGTGCCAGTAGTACCATTACCGGGGAGCTGTTTTTT. It codes for CASSTITGELFF.